The rows below give T cell receptor beta chains drawn from one sample of a study of T cell changes during pregnancy in multiple sclerosis. Sequencing was performed with immunoSEQ multiplex PCR; in TCRdb, only in-frame clones are kept and a portion is missing. Of about 74,000 clones in the sample, under 95% are singletons; the top ten hold roughly 1.5%. Sequences were derived from peripheral blood, sampled in the third trimester of pregnancy. The receptors originated from a female donor with multiple sclerosis, enrolled in a pregnancy study. Both conserved end residues are part of each CDR3. A D gene is named only where the DNA matches it firmly. For some rows the clone size is stated as once, few or many, or as a class when expanded; others skip it.

clone_size: few
cdr3_length: 12
v_call: TRBV10-3
j_call: TRBJ1-6
d_call: .
cdr3_nt: TGTGCCATCAGTGACCAACGAAGACATCCCCACTTT
cdr3_aa: CAISDQRRHPHF

clone_size: .
cdr3_length: 17
v_call: TRBV7-3
j_call: TRBJ1-4
d_call: TRBD1
cdr3_nt: TGTGCCAGCAGCCCCGGGACAGGGGGCGCATGGGGTGAAAAACTGTTTTTT
cdr3_aa: CASSPGTGGAWGEKLFF

clone_size: once
cdr3_length: 12
v_call: TRBV2
j_call: TRBJ2-3
d_call: .
cdr3_nt: TGTGCCAGCTTCGGGACTTCAGATACGCAGTATTTT
cdr3_aa: CASFGTSDTQYF

clone_size: .
cdr3_length: 17
v_call: TRBV19
j_call: TRBJ2-6
d_call: .
cdr3_nt: TGTGCCAGTACCCGGGGGCAGGGGGTAAGCGGGGCCAACGTCCTGACTTTC
cdr3_aa: CASTRGQGVSGANVLTF

clone_size: .
cdr3_length: 15
v_call: TRBV27
j_call: TRBJ2-5
d_call: TRBD2
cdr3_nt: TGTGCCAGCAGTACCCATCGGGCGGGGGGAGAGACCCAGTACTTC
cdr3_aa: CASSTHRAGGETQYF

clone_size: .
cdr3_length: 12
v_call: TRBV11-2
j_call: TRBJ2-3
d_call: TRBD2
cdr3_nt: TGTGCCAGCAGCTTCTTGACTAGCACGCAGTATTTT
cdr3_aa: CASSFLTSTQYF

clone_size: once
cdr3_length: 15
v_call: TRBV5-6
j_call: TRBJ2-2
d_call: TRBD1
cdr3_nt: TGTGCCAGCAGCGTCTCGACAGGGTTCACCGGGGAGCTGTTTTTT
cdr3_aa: CASSVSTGFTGELFF

clone_size: .
cdr3_length: 16
v_call: TRBV4-3
j_call: TRBJ2-2
d_call: .
cdr3_nt: TGCGCCAGCAGCCAGGCTGTTACAGGGATCACCGGGGAGCTGTTTTTT
cdr3_aa: CASSQAVTGITGELFF

clone_size: .
cdr3_length: 13
v_call: TRBV6-1
j_call: TRBJ1-1
d_call: .
cdr3_nt: TGTGCCAGCAGTGAACACATTGGCACTGAAGCTTTCTTT
cdr3_aa: CASSEHIGTEAFF

clone_size: .
cdr3_length: 14
v_call: TRBV5-1
j_call: TRBJ1-4
d_call: .
cdr3_nt: TGCGCCAGCAGCTTGACCGCAGGGGATGAAAAACTGTTTTTT
cdr3_aa: CASSLTAGDEKLFF

clone_size: .
cdr3_length: 13
v_call: TRBV5-1
j_call: TRBJ1-6
d_call: .
cdr3_nt: TGCGCCAGCAGCTTAACGGGTTATTCACCCCTCCACTTT
cdr3_aa: CASSLTGYSPLHF

clone_size: .
cdr3_length: 14
v_call: TRBV6-4
j_call: TRBJ2-2
d_call: TRBD2
cdr3_nt: TGTGCCAGCAGTGACGAGCGGGGGACTGGGGAGCTGTTTTTT
cdr3_aa: CASSDERGTGELFF

clone_size: .
cdr3_length: 13
v_call: TRBV6-5
j_call: TRBJ2-7
d_call: TRBD1
cdr3_nt: TGTGCCAGCAGGCAGGACAGGTTCTACGAGCAGTACTTC
cdr3_aa: CASRQDRFYEQYF

clone_size: .
cdr3_length: 12
v_call: TRBV9
j_call: TRBJ1-2
d_call: .
cdr3_nt: TGTGCCAGCCGGGGGGTGGGTCATGGCTACACCTTC
cdr3_aa: CASRGVGHGYTF

clone_size: .
cdr3_length: 14
v_call: TRBV6-1
j_call: TRBJ2-5
d_call: TRBD2
cdr3_nt: TGTGCCAGCAGTATGGGAGGGGCCCAAGAGACCCAGTACTTC
cdr3_aa: CASSMGGAQETQYF

clone_size: .
cdr3_length: 14
v_call: TRBV30
j_call: TRBJ2-7
d_call: TRBD2
cdr3_nt: TGTGCCTGGAGTGTCAAGGCGGGGGGGACCGAGCAGTACTTC
cdr3_aa: CAWSVKAGGTEQYF

clone_size: .
cdr3_length: 16
v_call: TRBV5-1
j_call: TRBJ1-2
d_call: TRBD1
cdr3_nt: TGCGCCAGCAGCTTGACCGGGACAGCCCCCAAAGGTGGCTACACCTTC
cdr3_aa: CASSLTGTAPKGGYTF

clone_size: .
cdr3_length: 16
v_call: TRBV7-9
j_call: TRBJ2-3
d_call: .
cdr3_nt: TGTGCCAGCAGCTTATTATTTGCGGGGATCACAGATACGCAGTATTTT
cdr3_aa: CASSLLFAGITDTQYF

clone_size: .
cdr3_length: 15
v_call: TRBV5-1
j_call: TRBJ2-2
d_call: TRBD2
cdr3_nt: TGCGCCAGCAGCTCCCTAGGACTAGCCGGCGGGGAGCTGTTTTTT
cdr3_aa: CASSSLGLAGGELFF

clone_size: once
cdr3_length: 12
v_call: TRBV2
j_call: TRBJ1-1
d_call: .
cdr3_nt: TGTGCCAGCAGCTGGGAGCGGACTGAAGCTTTCTTT
cdr3_aa: CASSWERTEAFF

clone_size: .
cdr3_length: 12
v_call: TRBV5-1
j_call: TRBJ1-2
d_call: .
cdr3_nt: TGCGCCAGCAGCGAGGGCTACTATGGCTACACCTTC
cdr3_aa: CASSEGYYGYTF

clone_size: .
cdr3_length: 15
v_call: TRBV5-1
j_call: TRBJ2-5
d_call: TRBD2
cdr3_nt: TGCGCCAGCAGCCCGCGGGGGGGATACCAAGAGACCCAGTACTTC
cdr3_aa: CASSPRGGYQETQYF

clone_size: .
cdr3_length: 15
v_call: TRBV7-6
j_call: TRBJ1-4
d_call: .
cdr3_nt: TGTGCCAGCAGAAATACAGGTGCAACTAATGAAAAACTGTTTTTT
cdr3_aa: CASRNTGATNEKLFF

clone_size: .
cdr3_length: 15
v_call: TRBV9
j_call: TRBJ2-3
d_call: TRBD2
cdr3_nt: TGTGCCAGCAGTGGTAGCGGGGGGGCCGCAGATACGCAGTATTTT
cdr3_aa: CASSGSGGAADTQYF

clone_size: .
cdr3_length: 15
v_call: TRBV28
j_call: TRBJ1-1
d_call: TRBD1
cdr3_nt: TGTGCCAGCAGTCAACACGGGACAGTGAGCACTGAAGCTTTCTTT
cdr3_aa: CASSQHGTVSTEAFF

clone_size: .
cdr3_length: 16
v_call: TRBV5-1
j_call: TRBJ1-1
d_call: .
cdr3_nt: TGCGCCAGCACTCAAACAGGGTTTGGGGGAAACACTGAAGCTTTCTTT
cdr3_aa: CASTQTGFGGNTEAFF

clone_size: .
cdr3_length: 17
v_call: TRBV19
j_call: TRBJ2-6
d_call: TRBD1
cdr3_nt: TGTGCCAGTAGTCTGCACAGGGGGCTCCCTGGGGCCAACGTCCTGACTTTC
cdr3_aa: CASSLHRGLPGANVLTF

clone_size: .
cdr3_length: 13
v_call: TRBV7-3
j_call: TRBJ2-7
d_call: .
cdr3_nt: TGTGCCAGCAGCTCTGACAGAAACTACGAGCAGTACTTC
cdr3_aa: CASSSDRNYEQYF